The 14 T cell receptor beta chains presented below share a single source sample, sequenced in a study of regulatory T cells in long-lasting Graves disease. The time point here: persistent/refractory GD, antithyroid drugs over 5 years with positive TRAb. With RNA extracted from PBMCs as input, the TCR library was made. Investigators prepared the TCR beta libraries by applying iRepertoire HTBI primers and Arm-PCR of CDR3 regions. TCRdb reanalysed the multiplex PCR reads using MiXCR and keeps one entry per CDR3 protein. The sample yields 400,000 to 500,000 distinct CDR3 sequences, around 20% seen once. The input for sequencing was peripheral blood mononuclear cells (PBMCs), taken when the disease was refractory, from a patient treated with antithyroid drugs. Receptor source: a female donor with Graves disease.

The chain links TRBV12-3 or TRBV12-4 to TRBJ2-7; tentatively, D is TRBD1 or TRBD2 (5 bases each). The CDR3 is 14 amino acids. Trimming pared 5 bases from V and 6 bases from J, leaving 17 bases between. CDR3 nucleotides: TGTGCCAGCAGTCTCGGGACCCCACGGCGCGAGCAGTACTTC. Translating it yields CASSLGTPRREQYF.

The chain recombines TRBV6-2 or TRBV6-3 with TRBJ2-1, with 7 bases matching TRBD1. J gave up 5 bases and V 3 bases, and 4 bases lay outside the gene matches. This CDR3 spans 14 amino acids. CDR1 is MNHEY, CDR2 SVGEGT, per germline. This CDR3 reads CASSYSDRNNEQFF. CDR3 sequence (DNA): TGTGCCAGCAGTTATTCGGACAGGAACAATGAGCAGTTCTTC.

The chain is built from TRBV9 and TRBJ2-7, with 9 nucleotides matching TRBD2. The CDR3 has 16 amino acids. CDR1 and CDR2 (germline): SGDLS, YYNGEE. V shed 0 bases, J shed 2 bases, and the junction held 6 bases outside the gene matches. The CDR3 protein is CASSVGGLAGTYEQYF. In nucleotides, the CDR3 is TGTGCCAGCAGCGTAGGTGGGCTAGCGGGGACCTACGAGCAGTACTTC. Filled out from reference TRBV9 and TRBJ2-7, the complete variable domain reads DSGVTQTPKHLITATGQRVTLRCSPRSGDLSVYWYQQSLDQGLQFLIQYYNGEERAKGNILERFSAQQFPDLHSELNLSSLELGDSALYFCASSVGGLAGTYEQYFGPGTRLTVT.

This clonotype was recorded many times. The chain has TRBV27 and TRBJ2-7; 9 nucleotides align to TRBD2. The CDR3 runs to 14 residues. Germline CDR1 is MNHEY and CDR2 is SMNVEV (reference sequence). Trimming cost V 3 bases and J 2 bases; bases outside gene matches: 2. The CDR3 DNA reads TGTGCCAGCAGTTTTAGCGGGAGCCCCTACGAGCAGTACTTC. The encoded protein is CASSFSGSPYEQYF.

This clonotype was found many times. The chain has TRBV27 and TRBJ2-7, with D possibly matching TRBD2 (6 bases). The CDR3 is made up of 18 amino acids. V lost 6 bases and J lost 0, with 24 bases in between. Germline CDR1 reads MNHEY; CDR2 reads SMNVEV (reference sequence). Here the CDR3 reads CASRSTPGRFVASYEQYF. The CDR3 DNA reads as TGTGCCAGCAGATCGACACCTGGGAGGTTCGTTGCCTCCTACGAGCAGTACTTC.

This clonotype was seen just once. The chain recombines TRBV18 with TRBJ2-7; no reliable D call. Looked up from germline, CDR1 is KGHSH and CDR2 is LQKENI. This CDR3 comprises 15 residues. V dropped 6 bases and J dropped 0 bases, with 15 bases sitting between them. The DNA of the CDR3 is TGTGCCAGCTCCCCGATAGAGTCTAGCTCCTACGAGCAGTACTTC. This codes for CASSPIESSSYEQYF.

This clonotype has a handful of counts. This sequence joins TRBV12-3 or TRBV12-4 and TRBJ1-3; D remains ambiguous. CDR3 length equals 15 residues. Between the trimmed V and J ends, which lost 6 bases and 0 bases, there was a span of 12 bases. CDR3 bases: TGTGCCAGCAGAACAACGGTTCACTCTGGAAACACCATATATTTT. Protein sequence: CASRTTVHSGNTIYF.

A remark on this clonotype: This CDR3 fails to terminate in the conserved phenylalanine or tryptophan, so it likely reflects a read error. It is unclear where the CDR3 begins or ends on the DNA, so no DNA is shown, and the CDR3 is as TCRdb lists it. This chain's CDR3 is CASSMGGNGNDKLFY. This chain joins TRBV28 and TRBJ1-4; the table's D gene call, TRBD1, was not cross checked with the DNA. The CDR3 comprises 15 residues, both ends counted. Germline V lookup: CDR1 MDHEN, CDR2 SYDVKM.

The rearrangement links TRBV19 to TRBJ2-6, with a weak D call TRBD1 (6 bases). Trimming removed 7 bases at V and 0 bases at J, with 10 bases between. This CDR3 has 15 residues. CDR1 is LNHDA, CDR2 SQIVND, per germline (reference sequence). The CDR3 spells CASTGTNSGANVLTF. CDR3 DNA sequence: TGTGCCAGTACCGGGACAAACTCTGGGGCCAACGTCCTGACTTTC.

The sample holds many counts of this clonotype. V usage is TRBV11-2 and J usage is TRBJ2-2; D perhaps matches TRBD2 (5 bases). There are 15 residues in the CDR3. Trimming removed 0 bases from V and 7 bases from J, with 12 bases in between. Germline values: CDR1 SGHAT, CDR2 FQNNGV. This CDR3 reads CASSLDPGFNGELFF. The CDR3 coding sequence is TGTGCCAGCAGCTTAGATCCGGGGTTTAACGGGGAGCTGTTTTTT. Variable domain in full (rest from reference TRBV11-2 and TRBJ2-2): EAGVAQSPRYKIIEKRQSVAFWCNPISGHATLYWYQQILGQGPKLLIQFQNNGVVDDSQLPKDRFSAERLKGVDSTLKIQPAKLEDSAVYLCASSLDPGFNGELFFGEGSRLTVL.

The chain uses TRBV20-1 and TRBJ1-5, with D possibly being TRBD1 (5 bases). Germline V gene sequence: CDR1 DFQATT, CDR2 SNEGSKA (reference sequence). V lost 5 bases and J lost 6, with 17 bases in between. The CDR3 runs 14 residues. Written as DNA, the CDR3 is TGCAGTGCTCAAGAGCCGGCAGGGATTCAGCCCCAGCATTTT. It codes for CSAQEPAGIQPQHF.

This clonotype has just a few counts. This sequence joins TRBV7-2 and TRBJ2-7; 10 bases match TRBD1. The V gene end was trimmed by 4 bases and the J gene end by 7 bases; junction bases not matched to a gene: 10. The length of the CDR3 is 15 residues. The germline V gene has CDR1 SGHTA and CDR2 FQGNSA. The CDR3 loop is CASSWTGTGAREQYF. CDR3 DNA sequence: TGTGCCAGCAGCTGGACCGGGACAGGGGCTAGGGAGCAGTACTTC.

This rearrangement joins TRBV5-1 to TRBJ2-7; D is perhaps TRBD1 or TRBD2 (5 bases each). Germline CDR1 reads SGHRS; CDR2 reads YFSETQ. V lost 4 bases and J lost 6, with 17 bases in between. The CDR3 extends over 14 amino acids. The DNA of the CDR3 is TGCGCCAGCAGCCCCGGGACCCCCCTGGTCGAGCAGTACTTC. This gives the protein CASSPGTPLVEQYF. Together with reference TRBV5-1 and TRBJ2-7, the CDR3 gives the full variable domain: KAGVTQTPRYLIKTRGQQVTLSCSPISGHRSVSWYQQTPGQGLQFLFEYFSETQRNKGNFPGRFSGRQFSNSRSEMNVSTLELGDSALYLCASSPGTPLVEQYFGPGTRLTVT.

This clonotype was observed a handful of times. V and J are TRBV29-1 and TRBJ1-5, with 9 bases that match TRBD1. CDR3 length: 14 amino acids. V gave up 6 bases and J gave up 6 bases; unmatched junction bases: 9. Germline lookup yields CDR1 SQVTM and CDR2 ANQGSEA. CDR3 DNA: TGCAGCGTAGTTACAGGGGGCTCGGGTCAGCCCCAGCATTTT. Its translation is CSVVTGGSGQPQHF.